This T cell receptor (beta chain) was profiled in a study of blood T cell repertoires in COVID-19. Study-level background: Sources were T cells, B-cell-depleted T cells, or PBMCs; the material itself was cDNA or gDNA.

Germline CDR1 reads KGHSH; CDR2 reads LQKENI. Losses at the gene ends were 5 bases for V and 2 bases for J; bases not matched to a gene: 6. The length of the CDR3 is 15 residues. The assay was immunoSEQ multiplex PCR, and TCRdb's table has in-frame clones only and misses some. The data show almost 200,000 clones, roughly nine tenths seen once. This clone was counted once. The source of this sequence is a woman between 70 and 85 years old with acute or convalescent COVID-19. Sequences were obtained from peripheral blood. The V and J genes are TRBV18 and TRBJ2-1; 7 bases match TRBD1. The CDR3 reads CASSVGQLAYNEQFF. In DNA form, the CDR3 reads TGTGCCAGCTCAGTGGGACAGCTGGCCTACAATGAGCAGTTCTTC.